The clone carrying this T cell receptor beta chain was picked up many times. The sample belongs to a study of T cells in Graves' hyperthyroidism and ophthalmopathy. RNA transcripts served as the template for amplifying TCR beta CDR3 regions. RT-PCR in the first round (using the HTBI primer set) targeted the TCR CDR3. TCRdb ran MiXCR on the multiplex PCR reads and lists one entry per CDR3 protein. Here the sample spans more than 500,000 distinct CDR3 sequences, roughly 17% being singletons. The CDR3 spans 13 residues. The ends were cut back, 6 bases at V and 1 base at J, with 5 bases in the middle. CDR1 is SGHRS, CDR2 YFSETQ, per germline.

The gene calls are TRBV5-1 and TRBJ2-6, with unresolved D. The sequence derives from a woman in her twenties or thirties with Graves' hyperthyroidism. The specimen sequenced was blood. CDR3 sequence: CASTLSGANVLTF. As DNA, the CDR3 is TGCGCCAGCACCCTTTCTGGGGCCAACGTCCTGACTTTC.